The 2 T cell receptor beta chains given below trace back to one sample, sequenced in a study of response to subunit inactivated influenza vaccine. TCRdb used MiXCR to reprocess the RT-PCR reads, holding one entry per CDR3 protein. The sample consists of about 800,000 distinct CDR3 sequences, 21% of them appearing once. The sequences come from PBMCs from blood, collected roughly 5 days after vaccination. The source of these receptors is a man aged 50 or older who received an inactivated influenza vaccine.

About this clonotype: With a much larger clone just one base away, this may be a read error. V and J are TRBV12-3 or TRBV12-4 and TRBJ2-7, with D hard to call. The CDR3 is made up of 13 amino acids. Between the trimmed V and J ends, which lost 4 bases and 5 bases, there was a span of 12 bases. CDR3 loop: CASSSDPEHEQYF. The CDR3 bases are TGTGCCAGCAGTTCTGACCCTGAACACGAGCAGTACTTC.

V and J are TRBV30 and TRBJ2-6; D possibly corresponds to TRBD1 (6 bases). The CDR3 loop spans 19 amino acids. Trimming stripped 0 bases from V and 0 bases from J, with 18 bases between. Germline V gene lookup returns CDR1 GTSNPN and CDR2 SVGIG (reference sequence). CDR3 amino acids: CAWSVQRTAKSSGANVLTF. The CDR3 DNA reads TGTGCCTGGAGTGTACAGAGGACAGCAAAATCCTCTGGGGCCAACGTCCTGACTTTC.